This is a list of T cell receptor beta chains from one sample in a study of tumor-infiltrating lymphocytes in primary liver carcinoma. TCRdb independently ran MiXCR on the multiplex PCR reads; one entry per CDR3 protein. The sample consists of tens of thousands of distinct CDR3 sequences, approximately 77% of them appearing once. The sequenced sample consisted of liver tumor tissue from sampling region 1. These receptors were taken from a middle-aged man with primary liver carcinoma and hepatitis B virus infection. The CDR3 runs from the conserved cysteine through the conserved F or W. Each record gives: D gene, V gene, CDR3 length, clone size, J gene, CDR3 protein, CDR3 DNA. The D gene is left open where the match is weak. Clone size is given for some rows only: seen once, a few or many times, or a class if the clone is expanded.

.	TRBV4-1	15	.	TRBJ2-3	CASSQTHEGNQPQYF	TGCGCCAGCAGCCAAACACACGAGGGGAATCAGCCCCAGTATTTT
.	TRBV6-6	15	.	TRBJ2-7	CASSRGHTGHYEKYF	TGTGCCAGCAGTAGGGGACACACAGGGCATTACGAGAAGTACTTC
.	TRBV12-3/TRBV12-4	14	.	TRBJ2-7	CASRPRGGNYEQYF	TGTGCCAGCAGGCCACGAGGAGGGAACTACGAGCAGTACTTC
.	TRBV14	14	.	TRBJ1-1	CASSHGRWDTEAFF	TGTGCCAGCAGCCACGGTAGGTGGGACACTGAAGCCTTCTTT
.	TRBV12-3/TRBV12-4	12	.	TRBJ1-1	CTSSSDRSEAYF	TGTACCAGCAGTTCTGACAGGTCTGAAGCTTACTTT
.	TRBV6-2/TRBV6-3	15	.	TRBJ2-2	CTSTLAGCTSGELFF	TGTACCAGCACATTGGCAGGGTGCACTTCAGGGGAGCTGTTTTTT
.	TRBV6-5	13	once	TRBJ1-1	CASSYSRVGEAFF	TGTGCTAGCAGTTACAGCAGGGTCGGGGAAGCTTTCTTT
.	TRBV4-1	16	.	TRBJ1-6	CASSLLPVQSNSPLHF	TGCGCCAGCAGCCTCCTTCCGGTACAGAGTAATTCACCCCTACACTTT
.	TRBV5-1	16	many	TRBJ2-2	CASSLAGRTDTGELFF	TGCGCCAGCAGCTTGGCCGGGCGAACGGACACCGGGGAGCTGTTTTTT
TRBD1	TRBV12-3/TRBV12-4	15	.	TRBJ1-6	CAGSSATGRNSSLHF	TGTGCCGGCAGTTCCGCGACAGGGCGTAATTCATCCCTCCACTTT
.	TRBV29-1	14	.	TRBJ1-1	CSVARGPEITEAFF	TGCAGCGTTGCGCGGGGGCCGGAGATCACTGAAGCTTTCTTT
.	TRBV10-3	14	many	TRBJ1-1	CAISVQRAGAEAFF	TGTGCCATCAGTGTTCAAAGGGCCGGGGCTGAAGCTTTCTTT
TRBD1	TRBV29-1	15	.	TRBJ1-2	CSTVDRGDLDYGYTF	TGCAGCACCGTGGACAGGGGAGACCTGGACTATGGCTACACCTTC
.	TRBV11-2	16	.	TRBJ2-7	CASSLGTGENPREQYF	TGTGCCAGCAGCTTAGGGACCGGGGAGAACCCTAGGGAGCAATACTTC
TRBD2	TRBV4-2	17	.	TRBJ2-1	CASSQDLGLVGEDEQLF	TGTGCCAGCAGCCAAGATCTTGGACTAGTGGGAGAGGATGAGCAGCTCTTC
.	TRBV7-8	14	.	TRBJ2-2	CASSKLVNTWELFF	TGTGCCAGCAGCAAACTAGTGAACACCTGGGAGCTGTTTTTT
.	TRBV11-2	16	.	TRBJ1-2	CVNSLGGVGTLYGHTF	TGTGTCAACAGCTTAGGTGGTGTAGGTACCCTCTATGGCCACACCTTC
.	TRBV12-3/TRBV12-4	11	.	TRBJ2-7	CAGSPHYEHYF	TGTGCCGGCAGTCCTCACTACGAGCATTACTTC
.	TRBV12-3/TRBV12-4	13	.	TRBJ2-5	CASKLEVWEAQYF	TGTGCCAGCAAGCTGGAGGTGTGGGAGGCCCAGTACTTC
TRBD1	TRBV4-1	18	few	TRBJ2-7	CANSLGQGAPEIPYEQYF	TGCGCCAACAGCCTTGGACAGGGTGCCCCGGAAATTCCCTATGAGCAGTACTTC
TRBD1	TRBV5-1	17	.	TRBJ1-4	CASSAIPGQGLNEKLFF	TGCGCCAGCAGCGCCATCCCGGGACAGGGGTTGAATGAAAAACTGTTTTTT
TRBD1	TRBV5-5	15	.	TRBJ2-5	CVNRGADWEQETQYF	TGTGTCAACAGGGGGGCGGACTGGGAACAAGAGACCCAGTACTTC
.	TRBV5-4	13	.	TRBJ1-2	CVSSGDHHYGYTF	TGTGTCAGCAGCGGGGACCACCACTATGGCTACACCTTC
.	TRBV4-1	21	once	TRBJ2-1	CASSQGGPRASRRSPYSEQFF	TGCGCCAGCAGCCAAGGAGGCCCCAGGGCTAGCAGGAGATCCCCCTACAGTGAGCAGTTCTTC
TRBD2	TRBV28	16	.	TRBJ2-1	CASSPREGRSYIEQFF	TGTGCAAGCAGTCCTCGGGAGGGGAGGTCCTACATTGAGCAGTTCTTC
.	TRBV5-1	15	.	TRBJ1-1	CASSFGGDMNTEAFF	TGTGCCAGCAGCTTCGGGGGTGACATGAACACTGAAGCTTTCTTT